The entry below describes one TCR beta chain. Its antigen is currently unknown. The sample comes from a study of response to subunit inactivated influenza vaccine. Study-wide points: Authors suggested that a seasonal influenza vaccination recruits few new T cells each time.

This CDR3 is built from 14 residues. Trimming cost V 5 bases and J 1 base, with 12 bases left between them. Germline CDR1 is SGHRS and CDR2 is YFSETQ. TCRdb recomputed calls from the RT-PCR reads with MiXCR, one row per CDR3 protein. There are roughly 630,000 distinct CDR3 sequences in the sample; 12% to 15% occur only once, and 7.6% lies in the top ten. The V gene is TRBV5-1, the J gene TRBJ2-5, with D perhaps assigned TRBD1 or TRBD2 (5 bases each). This sample comprised PBMCs from blood, obtained less than 15 days before vaccination. This TCR was recovered from a man in his fifties who received an inactivated influenza vaccine. CDR3 sequence reads: CASRPVGAQETQYF. DNA of the CDR3: TGCGCCAGCAGGCCCGTCGGGGCCCAAGAGACCCAGTACTTC.